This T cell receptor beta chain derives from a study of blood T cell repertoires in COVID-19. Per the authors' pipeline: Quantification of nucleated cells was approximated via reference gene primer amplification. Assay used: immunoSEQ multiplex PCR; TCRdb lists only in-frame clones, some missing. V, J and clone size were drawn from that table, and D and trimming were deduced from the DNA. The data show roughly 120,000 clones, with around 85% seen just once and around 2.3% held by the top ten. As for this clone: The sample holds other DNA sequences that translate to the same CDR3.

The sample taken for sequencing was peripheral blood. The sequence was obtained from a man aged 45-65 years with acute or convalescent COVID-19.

CDR3 sequence reads: CASTVTSGGGETQYF. The CDR3, as DNA: TGTGCCAGTACCGTCACTAGCGGGGGAGGGGAGACCCAGTACTTC. The chain combines TRBV19 with TRBJ2-5; 11 nucleotides line up with TRBD2. This CDR3 region has 15 residues. CDR1 LNHDA and CDR2 SQIVND come from the germline V gene (reference sequence). Losses at the gene ends were 7 bases for V and 5 bases for J; bases not matched to a gene: 9.